Each of the 28 T cell receptor beta chains below was sequenced from the same sample in a study of Ad26.COV2.S vaccination and SARS-CoV-2 variants. Documented treatment: 19 received Ad26.COV2.S at low or high dose, single or two shots; five or six received placebo; per-sample allocation not given. The investigators took samples on day 63 after the first vaccine or placebo injection. TCRdb's copy holds only in-frame clones and misses some; the assay was immunoSEQ multiplex PCR. The data hold 350,000 to 400,000 clones, with 70% to 90% observed a single time. The starting material was peripheral blood, obtained in a trial of Ad26.COV2.S vaccine versus placebo. The receptors come from a person between 18 and 65 years old who received the Ad26.COV2.S COVID-19 vaccine or a placebo.

The rearrangement links TRBV14 to TRBJ2-7; D is tentatively TRBD1 or TRBD2 (5 bases each). V shed 3 bases and J shed 0 bases, with 18 bases lying between them. CDR3 length: 17 amino acids. The germline gives CDR1 SGHDN, CDR2 FVKESK. The CDR3 reads CASSHPGTGRSSYEQYF. The CDR3 DNA reads TGTGCCAGCAGCCACCCGGGGACGGGAAGGAGCTCCTACGAGCAGTACTTC.

The chain uses TRBV6-1 and TRBJ1-6, with D tentatively TRBD1 (5 bases). With 2 bases removed from V and 5 bases from J, the gap between germline ends came to 19 bases. Germline V CDR1 and CDR2: MNHNS, SASEGT. The CDR3 covers 18 residues. The CDR3 DNA sequence: TGTGCCAGCAGTGAACTCGATATTGGGGCTACTAATAATTCACCCCTCCACTTT. The encoded protein is CASSELDIGATNNSPLHF.

The genes are TRBV13 and TRBJ2-5; 10 bases line up with TRBD2. The germline V gene has CDR1 PRHDT and CDR2 FYEKMQ (reference sequence). The V gene end was trimmed by 8 bases and the J gene end by 4 bases; junction bases not matched to a gene: 4. The CDR3 consists of 13 residues. CDR3 in amino acids: CASELAGRETQYF. As DNA, the CDR3 is TGTGCCAGCGAACTAGCGGGGAGAGAGACCCAGTACTTC.

This chain joins TRBV24-1 and TRBJ1-2; D gene unclear. The germline V and J ends were trimmed by 1 base and 2 bases, with 7 bases remaining between them. CDR1 is KGHDR, CDR2 SFDVKD, per germline. The length of the CDR3 is 14 residues. The CDR3 DNA reads TGTGCCACCAGTGATTTTCGAAGGAACTATGGCTACACCTTC. Its protein product is CATSDFRRNYGYTF.

The chain joins TRBV4-3 to TRBJ1-2; tentatively, D is TRBD1 (5 bases). The CDR3 sequence is 16 residues long. CDR1 is LGHNA, CDR2 YSLEER, per germline. Trimming shortened V by 0 bases and J by 8 bases, and 19 bases separated the two germline ends. The CDR3 here is CASSQEIAFGGFGYTF. CDR3 nucleotide sequence: TGCGCCAGCAGCCAAGAGATCGCTTTTGGGGGTTTCGGCTACACCTTC.

J is TRBJ2-3 and V is TRBV27; D may correspond to TRBD1 or TRBD2 (5 bases each). The CDR3 is made up of 17 amino acids. V lost 0 bases, J lost 5 bases, and 18 bases lay in between. CDR1 is MNHEY and CDR2 is SMNVEV in the germline V gene (reference sequence). In nucleotides, the CDR3 is TGTGCCAGCAGTTTATCTGGTTTGGGGCAGGGAGTAGATACGCAGTATTTT. Amino acids: CASSLSGLGQGVDTQYF.

The J gene is TRBJ1-2, the V gene TRBV19; D not certain. CDR3 length: 16 residues. From germline, CDR1 is LNHDA and CDR2 SQIVND (reference sequence). Deletions cut 4 bases from V and 4 bases from J, with 19 bases between. CDR3 residues: CASSSPTGLQTYGYTF. DNA of the CDR3: TGTGCCAGTAGTAGCCCGACCGGGTTACAGACCTATGGCTACACCTTC. Combining the CDR3 with reference TRBV19 and TRBJ1-2 gives the whole variable domain DGGITQSPKYLFRKEGQNVTLSCEQNLNHDAMYWYRQDPGQGLRLIYYSQIVNDFQKGDIAEGYSVSREKKESFPLTVTSAQKNPTAFYLCASSSPTGLQTYGYTFGSGTRLTVV.

The rearrangement uses TRBV6-5 and TRBJ2-1; 15 bases line up with TRBD2. CDR1 and CDR2 (germline): MNHEY, SVGAGI. The CDR3 consists of 15 residues. V shed 4 bases, J shed 8 bases, and the junction held 3 bases outside the gene matches. CDR3 protein: CASSWTSGGAYEQFF. The CDR3 DNA reads as TGTGCCAGCAGTTGGACTAGCGGGGGGGCATATGAGCAGTTCTTC.

Here the CDR3 reads CSVEEVGLTNEKLFF. DNA of the CDR3: TGCAGCGTTGAAGAAGTGGGTTTGACTAATGAAAAACTGTTTTTT. The chain is built from TRBV29-1 and TRBJ1-4; D remains ambiguous. The CDR3 length is 15 residues. V gave up 0 bases and J gave up 2 bases, with 10 bases separating them. In germline, CDR1 is SQVTM, CDR2 ANQGSEA.

The V call is TRBV7-8, the J call TRBJ1-1, with unresolved D. The CDR3 loop spans 13 amino acids. Germline V gene data show CDR1 as SGHVS and CDR2 as FQNEAQ. V was shortened by 5 bases and J by 1 base, with 8 bases between the two germline ends. The CDR3 loop is CASSLTPNTEAFF. In nucleotides, the CDR3 is TGTGCCAGCAGCCTGACACCGAACACTGAAGCTTTCTTT.

The chain carries TRBV2 and TRBJ1-1; 9 nucleotides agree with TRBD1. The V gene's germline CDR1 is SNHLY and CDR2 FYNNEI. After removal of 8 bases from V and 4 bases from J, the junction contained 11 bases not matched to a gene. CDR3 length: 15 amino acids. CDR3 protein: CASSQTGGLATEAFF. CDR3 bases: TGTGCCAGCTCACAGACAGGGGGATTGGCCACTGAAGCTTTCTTT.

V usage is TRBV3-1 (or the pseudogene TRBV3-2) and J usage is TRBJ1-3; D remains unclear. The CDR3 spans 15 residues. Germline lookup yields CDR1 LGHDT and CDR2 YNNKEL (reference sequence). Deletions cut 0 bases from V and 1 base from J, with 7 bases between. Here the CDR3 reads CASSQEGGSGNTIYF. CDR3 nucleotides: TGTGCCAGCAGCCAAGAGGGAGGGTCTGGAAACACCATATATTTT.

The chain has TRBV2 and TRBJ2-1; 13 bases are shared with TRBD2. CDR1 and CDR2 (germline): SNHLY, FYNNEI. V lost 5 bases, J lost 8 bases, and 3 bases stayed unmatched. The CDR3 runs 14 residues. The CDR3 nucleotides are TGTGCCAGCAGTCGACTAGCGGGGGGTGATGAGCAGTTCTTC. This encodes CASSRLAGGDEQFF.

The rearrangement uses TRBV12-3 or TRBV12-4 and TRBJ1-2; D remains ambiguous. Trimming cost V 6 bases and J 6 bases, with 8 bases left between them. The CDR3 totals 11 residues. CDR3 DNA: TGTGCCAGCAGGGACCGGGATGGCTACACCTTC. Translating it yields CASRDRDGYTF.

J is TRBJ2-7 and V is TRBV19, with D maybe TRBD1 (6 bases). Trimming took off 10 bases at V and 0 bases at J, with 16 bases between the two ends. Germline CDR1 and CDR2: LNHDA and SQIVND (reference sequence). The CDR3 totals 14 residues. The CDR3 sequence: CATSFDRLSYEQYF. In nucleotides, the CDR3 is TGTGCCACCTCCTTCGACAGGCTCTCCTACGAGCAGTACTTC.

This clone was recorded once. J is TRBJ2-7 and V is TRBV5-1, with 10 positions matching TRBD1. This CDR3 has 15 residues. Trimming cost V 4 bases and J 2 bases; bases outside gene matches: 6. Germline CDR1 and CDR2: SGHRS and YFSETQ. The CDR3 nucleotides read TGCGCCAGCAGCGCGGCCGGGACAGGGGCCTACGAGCAGTACTTC. Encoded protein: CASSAAGTGAYEQYF.

The chain links TRBV6-2 or TRBV6-3 to TRBJ1-2; 8 bases align to TRBD1. Germline V gene data show CDR1 as MNHEY and CDR2 as SVGEGT. The CDR3 runs to 18 residues. V lost 6 bases and J lost 3; bases outside the gene matches: 18. The CDR3 nucleotides are TGTGCCAGCAGCTCCTTTACGGTTTTCGACAGGGGTGACTATGGCTACACCTTC. This encodes CASSSFTVFDRGDYGYTF.

The chain combines TRBV5-4 with TRBJ2-4; D is unclear. Germline assignment: CDR1 SGHNT and CDR2 YYREEE (reference sequence). Trimming removed 0 bases at V and 4 bases at J, with 11 bases between. The CDR3 totals 15 residues. The CDR3 protein is CASSLVPGPKNIQYF. DNA of the CDR3: TGTGCCAGCAGCTTGGTCCCAGGCCCAAAAAACATTCAGTACTTC.

J is TRBJ2-5 and V is TRBV3-1 (or the pseudogene TRBV3-2), with 9 positions matching TRBD2. The trim removed 2 bases at V and 4 bases at J, leaving 5 bases unmatched. CDR1 and CDR2 (germline): LGHDT, YNNKEL (reference sequence). The CDR3 consists of 15 residues. CDR3 sequence reads: CASSQTAGGRETQYF. For the CDR3, the DNA is TGTGCCAGCAGCCAAACAGCGGGGGGTAGAGAGACCCAGTACTTC.

The genes are TRBV24-1 and TRBJ2-5; D remains ambiguous. This CDR3 has 12 amino acids. Germline values: CDR1 KGHDR, CDR2 SFDVKD. The V end was cut by 5 bases, the J end by 4 bases, with 7 bases between. The DNA of the CDR3 is TGTGCCACCAGTGGTTCGGGAGAGACCCAGTACTTC. Translated, it gives CATSGSGETQYF.

The V call is TRBV15, the J call TRBJ2-6; D not resolved. Germline-derived CDR1 and CDR2 are LNHNV and YYDKDF (reference sequence). Between the trimmed V and J ends, which lost 0 bases and 1 base, there was a span of 4 bases. The CDR3 is 15 residues long. CDR3 sequence (DNA): TGTGCCACCAGCAGAGATTTGTCTGGGGCCAACGTCCTGACTTTC. Translated: CATSRDLSGANVLTF.

V gene TRBV12-5 combines with J gene TRBJ1-1; 7 positions agree with TRBD1. The germline V gene encodes CDR1 LGHNT and CDR2 FRNRAP. V was clipped by 0 bases and J by 6 bases; unmatched bases: 7. CDR3 length equals 15 residues. CDR3 in amino acids: CASGLVIGGPPEAFF. The CDR3 DNA reads as TGTGCTAGTGGTTTGGTAATAGGGGGCCCCCCTGAAGCTTTCTTT.

The chain recombines TRBV4-3 with TRBJ1-4; 8 nucleotides align to TRBD1. V dropped 0 bases and J dropped 4; count of bases not matched to a gene: 4. The CDR3 extends over 16 amino acids. In germline, CDR1 is LGHNA, CDR2 YSLEER. In DNA, the CDR3 is TGCGCCAGCAGCCAAGAGGGGACAGGCCTTAATGAAAAACTGTTTTTT. The encoded protein is CASSQEGTGLNEKLFF.

This clone was seen a single time. At one boundary the junction diverges from the germline segment, which might be a read error. The chain is built from TRBV7-9 and TRBJ1-4, with no clear D. CDR3 size: 13 residues. In germline, CDR1 is SEHNR, CDR2 FQNEAQ (reference sequence). In nucleotides, the CDR3 is TGTGCCAGCAGCCTAGCAACTAATGAAAAACTGTTTTTT. As protein: CASSLATNEKLFF.

CDR3 protein: CASVGRVGDTQYF. The CDR3 DNA reads TGTGCTAGTGTGGGCAGGGTTGGAGATACGCAGTATTTT. This sequence joins TRBV12-5 and TRBJ2-3; D may be TRBD1 (5 bases). Germline-derived CDR1 and CDR2 are LGHNT and FRNRAP. V lost 7 bases, J lost 5 bases, and 13 bases lay in between. This CDR3 spans 13 amino acids.

The rearrangement joins TRBV5-1 to TRBJ2-1, with 10 positions matching TRBD2. Per the germline V gene, CDR1 is SGHRS and CDR2 is YFSETQ. Trimming removed 3 bases from V and 5 bases from J; junction bases left unmatched: 8. The CDR3 has 16 residues. CDR3 sequence reads: CASSSLAGGINNEQFF. Here the CDR3 DNA reads TGCGCCAGCAGCTCCTTAGCGGGGGGAATAAACAATGAGCAGTTCTTC.

This clone has only one observation. The chain is built from TRBV11-2 and TRBJ2-7; possible D gene TRBD2, 6 bases. Germline CDR1 and CDR2: SGHAT and FQNNGV. The CDR3 length is 14 residues. Trimming pared 6 bases from V and 4 bases from J, leaving 16 bases between. CDR3 sequence (DNA): TGTGCCAGCAGGGCGGTTTCTGCGGGGTACGAGCAGTACTTC. It yields the protein CASRAVSAGYEQYF.

V and J are TRBV7-9 and TRBJ2-2; D may match TRBD1 or TRBD2 (5 bases each). This CDR3 contains 15 residues. The V and J ends lost 5 bases and 7 bases respectively, with 17 bases between them. Germline V CDR1 and CDR2: SEHNR, FQNEAQ (reference sequence). CDR3 coding DNA: TGTGCCAGCAGCCGGAACCGGGACGCCGGCGGGGAGCTGTTTTTT. Its protein product is CASSRNRDAGGELFF.